Shown below are 16 T cell receptor beta chains from a single sample sequenced in a study of blood T cell repertoires in COVID-19. Sequencing used immunoSEQ multiplex PCR; TCRdb keeps in-frame clones, though not all of them. The sample holds around 30,000 clones, 91% seen once. Sequences were obtained from peripheral blood. These receptors were collected from a man aged 60 to 69 with acute or convalescent COVID-19.

The V gene is TRBV5-1, the J gene TRBJ2-2, with D uncertain. V lost 3 bases and J 5 bases, leaving 11 bases between the germline ends. Germline V gene data show CDR1 as SGHRS and CDR2 as YFSETQ. The CDR3 is made up of 14 amino acids. CDR3 DNA sequence: TGCGCCAGCAGCTCGTCCCGGTGGACCGGGGAGCTGTTTTTT. As protein: CASSSSRWTGELFF. The full variable domain, in which reference TRBV5-1 and TRBJ2-2 provide the parts outside the CDR3, is KAGVTQTPRYLIKTRGQQVTLSCSPISGHRSVSWYQQTPGQGLQFLFEYFSETQRNKGNFPGRFSGRQFSNSRSEMNVSTLELGDSALYLCASSSSRWTGELFFGEGSRLTVL.

V usage is TRBV18 and J usage is TRBJ2-7; D call uncertain. There are 12 residues in the CDR3. Germline CDR1 reads KGHSH; CDR2 reads LQKENI. The V end was cut by 3 bases, the J end by 0 bases, with 3 bases between. The CDR3 coding sequence is TGTGCCAGCTCACCCAGCTCCTACGAGCAGTACTTC. It encodes CASSPSSYEQYF.

The chain carries TRBV4-3 and TRBJ2-7; 16 nucleotides line up with TRBD2. Losses at the gene ends were 0 bases for V and 6 bases for J; bases not matched to a gene: 5. The CDR3 is 17 residues long. Germline V gene data show CDR1 as LGHNA and CDR2 as YSLEER. The CDR3 region is CASSQDVGTSGRGEQYF. In nucleotides, the CDR3 is TGCGCCAGCAGCCAAGATGTCGGGACTAGCGGGAGGGGCGAGCAGTACTTC.

This chain uses TRBV11-2 with TRBJ1-1; D gene ambiguous. The CDR3 has 17 residues. Germline V CDR1 and CDR2: SGHAT, FQNNGV. The V end was cut by 4 bases, the J end by 0 bases, with 18 bases between. The CDR3, as DNA: TGTGCCAGCAGCTCCGGCCAACCCGGACTGCTGAACACTGAAGCTTTCTTT. Protein: CASSSGQPGLLNTEAFF.

This sequence joins TRBV27 and TRBJ2-1; 9 bases fit TRBD2. This CDR3 comprises 15 residues. CDR1 and CDR2 from the germline V gene are MNHEY and SMNVEV (reference sequence). Unmatched junction bases numbered 3, after V lost 3 bases and J lost 3 bases. CDR3 residues: CASSLREGDYNEQFF. DNA for the CDR3: TGTGCCAGCAGTTTGCGGGAGGGAGACTACAATGAGCAGTTCTTC.

In DNA form, the CDR3 reads TGTGCCAGCAGCAAACCGGGACTGGGCCTCTACGAGCAGTACTTC. Translated: CASSKPGLGLYEQYF. The chain combines TRBV5-6 with TRBJ2-7, with a tentative D call TRBD2 (6 bases). This CDR3 is 15 amino acids long. Trimming shortened V by 4 bases and J by 3 bases, and 17 bases separated the two germline ends. CDR1 is SGHDT and CDR2 is YYEEEE in the germline V gene.

The rearrangement uses TRBV6-1 and TRBJ2-3; TRBD1 matches 8 bases. V was pared by 6 bases and J by 2 bases, with 10 bases of the junction left unmatched. There are 16 residues in the CDR3. Germline loops: CDR1 MNHNS, CDR2 SASEGT. The CDR3 loop is CASRELRQGYTDTQYF. CDR3 coding DNA: TGTGCCAGCAGGGAACTTCGACAGGGGTACACAGATACGCAGTATTTT.

The chain links TRBV19 to TRBJ1-4; perhaps TRBD1 as D (5 bases). The CDR3 covers 14 residues. V was shortened by 1 base and J by 2 bases, with 5 bases between the two germline ends. The germline V gene has CDR1 LNHDA and CDR2 SQIVND (reference sequence). The CDR3 region has the DNA TGTGCCAGTAGTATAGGACAGACTAATGAAAAACTGTTTTTT. Its protein is CASSIGQTNEKLFF. The whole variable domain, remainder taken from reference TRBV19 and TRBJ1-4, is DGGITQSPKYLFRKEGQNVTLSCEQNLNHDAMYWYRQDPGQGLRLIYYSQIVNDFQKGDIAEGYSVSREKKESFPLTVTSAQKNPTAFYLCASSIGQTNEKLFFGSGTQLSVL.

The rearrangement uses TRBV12-3 or TRBV12-4 and TRBJ1-2; 9 bases are shared with TRBD1. The CDR3 runs 13 residues. V was clipped by 6 bases and J by 7 bases; unmatched bases: 6. CDR3 sequence (DNA): TGTGCCAGCAGATCGTACAGGGGGCCTGGCTACACCTTC. Amino acid sequence: CASRSYRGPGYTF.

The genes are TRBV19 and TRBJ1-4; maybe TRBD1 (5 bases). The CDR3 is 17 residues long. Germline assignment: CDR1 LNHDA and CDR2 SQIVND (reference sequence). The ends were cut back, 10 bases at V and 0 bases at J, with 21 bases in the middle. CDR3 residues: CATSVLLTGATNEKLFF. The CDR3 DNA follows: TGTGCCACTAGCGTCCTGCTAACAGGTGCAACTAATGAAAAACTGTTTTTT.

V is TRBV5-1 and J is TRBJ2-3, with a weak D call TRBD2 (6 bases). CDR1 SGHRS and CDR2 YFSETQ come from the germline V gene. V was cut by 1 base and J by 0 bases, with 6 bases left in between. The CDR3 has 14 residues. This chain's CDR3 is CASSLSGSTDTQYF. The CDR3 DNA follows: TGCGCCAGCAGCTTGAGCGGGAGCACAGATACGCAGTATTTT.

The J gene is TRBJ1-5, the V gene TRBV6-5; 7 bases agree with TRBD1. Germline CDR1 reads MNHEY; CDR2 reads SVGAGI. Unmatched junction bases numbered 14, after V lost 9 bases and J lost 9 bases. CDR3 length equals 14 residues. CDR3 DNA sequence: TGTGCCAGTTCCAGGGACAGCCGAAAATCGCCCCAGCATTTT. Amino acids: CASSRDSRKSPQHF.

The CDR3 sequence: CASSVLGSSGSRELFF. The CDR3 nucleotides are TGTGCCAGCAGCGTCTTAGGGTCTAGCGGGAGCCGGGAGCTGTTTTTT. The rearrangement links TRBV9 to TRBJ2-2; 10 bases are a match to TRBD2. This CDR3 spans 16 amino acids. V was pared by 2 bases and J by 9 bases, with 10 bases of the junction left unmatched. Per germline, CDR1 SGDLS and CDR2 YYNGEE.

This chain connects TRBV24-1 to TRBJ1-5; 7 bases line up with TRBD1. This CDR3 has 14 amino acids. Germline-derived CDR1 and CDR2 are KGHDR and SFDVKD. V lost 7 bases, J lost 7 bases, and 9 bases stayed unmatched. The CDR3 protein is CATREGGQGQPQHF. For the CDR3, the DNA is TGTGCCACCAGGGAAGGGGGCCAAGGACAGCCCCAGCATTTT.

This chain uses TRBV18 with TRBJ1-5; tentatively, D is TRBD1 (6 bases). Germline CDR1 KGHSH, CDR2 LQKENI. CDR3 length: 15 amino acids. Trimming pared 0 bases from V and 4 bases from J, leaving 10 bases between. The CDR3 DNA follows: TGTGCCAGCTCACCACCAGGGGGTAGAAATCAGCCCCAGCATTTT. It yields the protein CASSPPGGRNQPQHF.

This clone was seen just once. The chain joins TRBV9 to TRBJ2-1, with a tentative D call TRBD2 (6 bases). Germline CDR1 SGDLS, CDR2 YYNGEE. The length of the CDR3 is 15 residues. The V end was cut by 3 bases, the J end by 6 bases, with 16 bases between. The CDR3 region is CASSGIAGLSNEQFF. DNA of the CDR3: TGTGCCAGCAGCGGGATTGCGGGACTCTCCAATGAGCAGTTCTTC.